A single sample is the source of the 24 T cell receptor beta chains below, sequenced in a study of CD8 T cells in Susac syndrome. Random hexamers served to reverse transcribe roughly 0.45 to 1 ug RNA. MiXCR, run by TCRdb on the immunoSEQ multiplex PCR reads, gives a single entry per CDR3 protein. The sample has 200,000 to 300,000 distinct CDR3 sequences, over 85% seen once; the top ten hold around 0.067%. Sequenced sample: CD4+ T cells from PBMCs. The receptors were gathered from a human donor with multiple sclerosis.

V usage is TRBV3-1 and J usage is TRBJ2-1, with a possible D match to TRBD1 (6 bases). The V gene lost 7 bases and the J gene lost 6 bases, with 16 bases spanning the gap. Per the germline V gene, CDR1 is LGHDT and CDR2 is YNNKEL (reference sequence). This CDR3 has 14 amino acids. CDR3 region: CASKLGAQPNEQFF. CDR3 sequence (DNA): TGTGCCAGCAAATTGGGGGCGCAGCCCAATGAGCAGTTCTTC.

The chain employs TRBV18 and TRBJ1-1; the D is unclear. The CDR3 is 14 amino acids. Trimming shortened V by 3 bases and J by 3 bases, and 11 bases separated the two germline ends. Germline CDR1 KGHSH, CDR2 LQKENI. The CDR3 is CASSPMDADTEAFF. Written as DNA, the CDR3 is TGTGCCAGCTCACCGATGGACGCAGACACTGAAGCTTTCTTT.

The V and J genes are TRBV27 and TRBJ1-5; the D is unclear. V shed 7 bases and J shed 0 bases, with 19 bases lying between them. Germline lookup yields CDR1 MNHEY and CDR2 SMNVEV (reference sequence). The CDR3 is 17 amino acids. CDR3 DNA: TGTGCCAGCACCTTACCTGACTACATGGATAGCAATCAGCCCCAGCATTTT. Its translation is CASTLPDYMDSNQPQHF.

In DNA, the CDR3 is TGTGCCAGCGGGGTCGGCAGTGGTGGAAACACCATATATTTT. Protein product: CASGVGSGGNTIYF. The chain links TRBV6-1 to TRBJ1-3; D ambiguous. This CDR3 contains 14 residues. V was trimmed by 8 bases and J by 3 bases, leaving 14 bases between them. CDR1 is MNHNS and CDR2 is SASEGT in the germline V gene.

The J gene is TRBJ2-5, the V gene TRBV3-1; D may match TRBD1 or TRBD2 (5 bases each). Germline lookup yields CDR1 LGHDT and CDR2 YNNKEL (reference sequence). This CDR3 region has 16 residues. The V gene lost 2 bases and the J gene lost 4 bases, with 17 bases spanning the gap. CDR3 in amino acids: CASSQTDHGARETQYF. The CDR3 nucleotides read TGTGCCAGCAGCCAAACTGATCACGGGGCTCGAGAGACCCAGTACTTC.

V is TRBV6-6 and J is TRBJ1-2; 10 bases map to TRBD1. Germline CDR1 is MNHNY and CDR2 is SVGAGI (reference sequence). This CDR3 is 13 amino acids long. V dropped 7 bases and J dropped 8; count of bases not matched to a gene: 7. As DNA, the CDR3 is TGTGCCAGCACGAAGGGACAGGGGCGAGGCTACACCTTC. Its protein is CASTKGQGRGYTF.

The rearrangement uses TRBV7-9 and TRBJ2-7, with D unclear. The CDR3 is made up of 14 amino acids. Trimming removed 1 base at V and 7 bases at J, with 14 bases between. The germline V gene encodes CDR1 SEHNR and CDR2 FQNEAQ (reference sequence). The CDR3 protein is CASSLERFAREQYV. DNA for the CDR3: TGTGCCAGCAGCTTAGAAAGGTTTGCGAGGGAGCAGTACGTC.

CDR3: CAWSDDDGSFNQPQHF. The CDR3 coding sequence is TGTGCCTGGAGTGATGACGACGGCAGTTTCAATCAGCCCCAGCATTTT. This chain connects TRBV30 to TRBJ1-5; D unclear. Trimming took 1 base from V and 3 from J, leaving 16 bases between them. Germline V gene lookup returns CDR1 GTSNPN and CDR2 SVGIG (reference sequence). This CDR3 contains 16 residues. Complete variable domain (other parts from reference TRBV30 and TRBJ1-5): SQTIHQWPATLVQPVGSPLSLECTVEGTSNPNLYWYRQAAGRGLQLLFYSVGIGQISSEVPQNLSASRPQDRQFILSSKKLLLSDSGFYLCAWSDDDGSFNQPQHFGDGTRLSIL.

The gene calls are TRBV7-9 and TRBJ1-3; no firm D call. Trimming left V 5 bases short and J 2 bases short, with 10 bases between. Looked up from germline, CDR1 is SEHNR and CDR2 is FQNEAQ (reference sequence). This CDR3 spans 14 amino acids. The CDR3 spells CASSTRGTGNTIYF. In nucleotides, the CDR3 is TGTGCCAGCAGCACCCGTGGGACTGGAAACACCATATATTTT.

The gene calls are TRBV6-5 and TRBJ2-2, with D possibly matching TRBD2 (5 bases). CDR3 length equals 14 residues. Trimming cost V 6 bases and J 1 base, with 9 bases left between them. CDR1 MNHEY and CDR2 SVGAGI come from the germline V gene. DNA for the CDR3: TGTGCCAGCAGCTGGACTGTGAACACCGGGGAGCTGTTTTTT. The encoded protein is CASSWTVNTGELFF.

The chain recombines TRBV7-9 with TRBJ1-6; D remains ambiguous. V was clipped by 6 bases and J by 7 bases, with 16 bases between them. CDR1 is SEHNR and CDR2 is FQNEAQ in the germline V gene (reference sequence). The CDR3 has 15 amino acids. CDR3 residues: CASSWFRGDNSPLHF. In DNA form, the CDR3 reads TGTGCCAGCAGTTGGTTTAGAGGTGACAATTCACCCCTCCACTTT.

The chain uses TRBV3-1 and TRBJ1-2; 7 bases align to TRBD1. This CDR3 contains 16 residues. Trimming cost V 0 bases and J 4 bases; bases outside gene matches: 8. Germline CDR1 and CDR2: LGHDT and YNNKEL (reference sequence). The CDR3, as DNA: TGTGCCAGCAGCCAAGAAAGGGACAGATCGTTCTATGGCTACACCTTC. This translates into CASSQERDRSFYGYTF.

The chain combines TRBV3-1 with TRBJ2-1, with a tentative D call TRBD2 (6 bases). Germline V gene sequence: CDR1 LGHDT, CDR2 YNNKEL (reference sequence). Trimming stripped 6 bases from V and 4 bases from J, with 10 bases between. CDR3 size: 13 residues. CDR3 in amino acids: CASRRSGYNEQFF. CDR3 in DNA: TGTGCCAGCAGACGGAGCGGGTACAATGAGCAGTTCTTC.

The rearrangement uses TRBV28 and TRBJ2-7, with 7 bases that match TRBD1. The CDR3 loop spans 15 amino acids. Germline V gives CDR1 MDHEN, CDR2 SYDVKM. Trimming removed 6 bases from V and 3 bases from J; junction bases left unmatched: 11. The CDR3 sequence: CASRSDRVGDYEQYF. The CDR3 nucleotides read TGTGCCAGCAGGTCCGACAGGGTGGGAGACTACGAGCAGTACTTC.

This clonotype was detected only a few times. CDR3 residues: CASSIDGGSNQPQHF. As DNA, the CDR3 is TGTGCCAGTAGTATAGATGGGGGTAGCAATCAGCCCCAGCATTTT. The chain uses TRBV19 and TRBJ1-5; D is possibly TRBD1 (5 bases). V lost 0 bases, J lost 0 bases, and 6 bases lay in between. CDR1 is LNHDA, CDR2 SQIVND, per germline (reference sequence). The CDR3 extends over 15 amino acids.

The V call is TRBV7-9, the J call TRBJ2-7, with 11 nucleotides matching TRBD2. The CDR3 has 15 residues. Germline CDR1 reads SEHNR; CDR2 reads FQNEAQ (reference sequence). The V segment lost 5 bases and the J segment 3 bases; nucleotides outside the gene matches: 6. The CDR3 spells CASSTGLAEGYEQYF. CDR3 bases: TGTGCCAGCAGCACGGGACTAGCGGAAGGCTACGAGCAGTACTTC.

The gene calls are TRBV20-1 and TRBJ1-6, with D uncertain. The V end lost 0 bases, the J end lost 7 bases, and 16 bases lay between the germline ends. CDR1 DFQATT and CDR2 SNEGSKA come from the germline V gene (reference sequence). CDR3 length: 16 amino acids. The CDR3 region has the DNA TGCAGTGCTAGAGATCCTCTGGGGAGTCCGAATTCACCCCTCCACTTT. Its protein is CSARDPLGSPNSPLHF.

The chain joins TRBV3-1 to TRBJ1-3, with no clear D. Trimming shortened V by 2 bases and J by 0 bases, and 5 bases separated the two germline ends. The V gene's germline CDR1 is LGHDT and CDR2 YNNKEL (reference sequence). This CDR3 is built from 14 residues. The CDR3 sequence is CASSQRNSGNTIYF. In DNA form, the CDR3 reads TGTGCCAGCAGCCAAAGGAACTCTGGAAACACCATATATTTT.

The genes are TRBV11-2 and TRBJ2-7; no clear D. The CDR3 is 13 amino acids. The germline V gene encodes CDR1 SGHAT and CDR2 FQNNGV. Trimming pared 3 bases from V and 6 bases from J, leaving 12 bases between. The CDR3 loop reads CASSLSQEAEQYF. In DNA form, the CDR3 reads TGTGCCAGCAGCTTGTCCCAGGAAGCCGAGCAGTACTTC.

This clonotype was seen just once. The V gene is TRBV9, the J gene TRBJ2-3; 8 nucleotides align to TRBD2. This CDR3 spans 16 amino acids. Germline CDR1 and CDR2: SGDLS and YYNGEE. Trimming took 6 bases from V and 2 from J; bases not matched to a gene: 11. The CDR3 nucleotides are TGTGCCAGCAACGCAAGGACTAGCCGAGACACAGATACGCAGTATTTT. Translated: CASNARTSRDTDTQYF.

The chain couples TRBV9 to TRBJ2-3; 7 bases agree with TRBD2. Germline-derived CDR1 and CDR2 are SGDLS and YYNGEE. CDR3 size: 15 residues. With V trimmed by 0 bases and J by 5 bases, 6 bases remained unmatched. CDR3 in DNA: TGTGCCAGCAGCGTAGGGGACGGGAGGAGAGATACGCAGTATTTT. As protein: CASSVGDGRRDTQYF.

The chain combines TRBV3-1 with TRBJ2-6; weak D call: TRBD1 (6 bases). The CDR3 extends over 16 amino acids. V was pared by 0 bases and J by 0 bases, with 6 bases between. The V gene's germline CDR1 is LGHDT and CDR2 YNNKEL (reference sequence). The CDR3 bases are TGTGCCAGCAGCCAAGAAGGGGGCTCTGGGGCCAACGTCCTGACTTTC. Protein product: CASSQEGGSGANVLTF. Based on the CDR3 plus reference TRBV3-1 and TRBJ2-6, the full variable domain is DTAVSQTPKYLVTQMGNDKSIKCEQNLGHDTMYWYKQDSKKFLKIMFSYNNKELIINETVPNRFSPKSPDKAHLNLHINSLELGDSAVYFCASSQEGGSGANVLTFGAGSRLTVL.

The CDR3 spells CASSPNTGASQETQYF. The DNA for the CDR3 is TGTGCCAGCAGCCCAAATACGGGGGCTTCTCAAGAGACCCAGTACTTC. This chain joins TRBV3-1 and TRBJ2-5, with D possibly being TRBD1 or TRBD2 (6 bases each). V lost 4 bases, J lost 2 bases, and 17 bases lay in between. Germline V gene sequence: CDR1 LGHDT, CDR2 YNNKEL (reference sequence). The CDR3 runs 16 residues.

V is TRBV30 and J is TRBJ2-3; a weak D match, TRBD2 (6 bases). Germline CDR1 is GTSNPN and CDR2 is SVGIG (reference sequence). The CDR3 consists of 17 residues. With 5 bases removed from V and 1 base from J, the gap between germline ends came to 22 bases. CDR3 nucleotides: TGTGCCTGGGGACTAAATGCCGATACCCAGGGCACAGATACGCAGTATTTT. Amino acid sequence: CAWGLNADTQGTDTQYF.